Presented here are 31 T cell receptor beta chains from one specimen sequenced in a study of T cell changes during pregnancy in multiple sclerosis. The method was immunoSEQ multiplex PCR; TCRdb's version includes in-frame clones alone and lacks a portion of them. This table holds 15,000 to 18,000 clones, roughly 83% found once. The sequences come from CD8+ T cells from peripheral blood mononuclear cells, collected after pregnancy. These receptors were obtained from a female donor in good health, enrolled as a control in a pregnancy study.

The gene calls are TRBV2 and TRBJ2-7; TRBD1 matches 8 bases. The length of the CDR3 is 14 residues. After removal of 7 bases from V and 1 base from J, the junction contained 6 bases not matched to a gene. Germline CDR1 is SNHLY and CDR2 is FYNNEI. DNA for the CDR3: TGTGCCAGCACTGCAGGGGGCCCATCCTACGAGCAGTACTTC. This codes for CASTAGGPSYEQYF. Using reference TRBV2 and TRBJ2-7 for the parts outside the CDR3, the full variable domain is EPEVTQTPSHQVTQMGQEVILRCVPISNHLYFYWYRQILGQKVEFLVSFYNNEISEKSEIFDDQFSVERPDGSNFTLKIRSTKLEDSAMYFCASTAGGPSYEQYFGPGTRLTVT.

This chain connects TRBV6-1 to TRBJ2-1; 7 bases agree with TRBD2. The ends lost 5 bases at V and 8 bases at J; junction bases unmatched: 12. There are 15 residues in the CDR3. Per the germline V gene, CDR1 is MNHNS and CDR2 is SASEGT. This chain's CDR3 is CASSPQSGGGDEQFF. CDR3 sequence (DNA): TGTGCCAGCAGTCCCCAATCGGGGGGAGGCGATGAGCAGTTCTTC.

V gene TRBV6-1 combines with J gene TRBJ1-1, with 9 bases identical to TRBD1. Germline CDR1 MNHNS, CDR2 SASEGT. The trim removed 4 bases at V and 0 bases at J, leaving 9 bases unmatched. CDR3 length equals 17 residues. For the CDR3, the DNA is TGTGCCAGCAGTGTACGACCGGGACAGGGACTGAACACTGAAGCTTTCTTT. Protein: CASSVRPGQGLNTEAFF.

CDR3 DNA sequence: TGTGCCAGCAGTGACGGGGGGGCCGCGAACACCGGGGAGCTGTTTTTT. Its translation is CASSDGGAANTGELFF. The V gene is TRBV6-4, the J gene TRBJ2-2; D possibly corresponds to TRBD2 (7 bases). This CDR3 has 16 residues. V was trimmed by 2 bases and J by 0 bases, leaving 10 bases between them. Looked up from germline, CDR1 is MRHNA and CDR2 is SNTAGT.

This clone was seen only once. V gene TRBV6-1 combines with J gene TRBJ2-3; perhaps TRBD2 as D (6 bases). The CDR3 spans 15 residues. CDR1 is MNHNS and CDR2 is SASEGT in the germline V gene. The V end was cut by 1 base, the J end by 0 bases, with 8 bases between. The CDR3 loop is CASSEDAGSTDTQYF. The CDR3, as DNA: TGTGCCAGCAGTGAAGACGCGGGGAGCACAGATACGCAGTATTTT.

This rearrangement joins TRBV6-4 to TRBJ1-1; 7 bases fit TRBD1. Germline lookup yields CDR1 MRHNA and CDR2 SNTAGT. This CDR3 spans 14 amino acids. V lost 3 bases, J lost 1 base, and 2 bases stayed unmatched. This CDR3 is CASSEGTENTEAFF. The DNA of the CDR3 is TGTGCCAGCAGTGAAGGGACAGAGAACACTGAAGCTTTCTTT.

This clone was found many times. The chain is built from TRBV4-2 and TRBJ2-7, with TRBD1 identical over 12 bases. The CDR3 has 17 amino acids. CDR1 is LGHNA and CDR2 is YNFKEQ in the germline V gene. After removal of 5 bases from V and 5 bases from J, the junction contained 13 bases not matched to a gene. For the CDR3, the DNA is TGTGCCAGCAGCTATACCGGACGGGGACAGGGGGCCGACGAGCAGTACTTC. Protein: CASSYTGRGQGADEQYF.

This chain uses TRBV27 with TRBJ1-6; weak D call: TRBD1 (5 bases). The germline V and J ends were trimmed by 2 bases and 6 bases, with 23 bases remaining between them. Per the germline V gene, CDR1 is MNHEY and CDR2 is SMNVEV (reference sequence). This CDR3 has 19 amino acids. The CDR3 here is CASSLMAGPLRRFNSPLHF. The DNA of the CDR3 is TGTGCCAGCAGTTTAATGGCAGGGCCTTTACGGAGATTTAATTCACCCCTCCACTTT.

The V and J genes are TRBV6-1 and TRBJ2-1; TRBD2 matches at 9 bases. This CDR3 comprises 15 residues. J lost 7 bases, V lost 6 bases, and 10 bases had no gene match. Germline V CDR1 and CDR2: MNHNS, SASEGT. CDR3 amino acids: CASRGLAGETNEQFF. The CDR3 DNA sequence: TGTGCCAGCAGGGGACTAGCAGGGGAGACGAATGAGCAGTTCTTC.

V is TRBV7-9 and J is TRBJ2-5; TRBD1 matches at 9 bases. CDR3 size: 16 residues. V lost 4 bases to trimming and J lost 5 bases; unmatched junction nucleotides: 11. The germline gives CDR1 SEHNR, CDR2 FQNEAQ (reference sequence). CDR3 in amino acids: CASSSATGQGRETQYF. In DNA form, the CDR3 reads TGTGCCAGCAGCTCGGCGACGGGACAGGGTAGGGAGACCCAGTACTTC.

The chain couples TRBV6-4 to TRBJ2-1; 10 positions agree with TRBD2. The V gene's germline CDR1 is MRHNA and CDR2 SNTAGT. The CDR3 is 15 residues long. V lost 3 bases to trimming and J lost 8 bases; unmatched junction nucleotides: 7. The CDR3 region has the DNA TGTGCCAGCAGTGAAGAGACTAGCGGGTCCCATGAGCAGTTCTTC. This encodes CASSEETSGSHEQFF.

The V gene is TRBV5-4, the J gene TRBJ1-2; D unresolved. V lost 4 bases, J lost 0 bases, and 7 bases lay in between. CDR3 size: 13 residues. Germline V gene data show CDR1 as SGHNT and CDR2 as YYREEE (reference sequence). The CDR3 loop is CASSPGPNYGYTF. CDR3 DNA: TGTGCCAGCAGCCCGGGTCCTAACTATGGCTACACCTTC.

The table lists this clone with a count of one. CDR3 amino acids: CASSQFFGQGVISPLHF. The CDR3 bases are TGCGCCAGCAGTCAATTTTTCGGACAGGGAGTTATTTCACCCCTCCACTTT. This chain connects TRBV23-1 to TRBJ1-6, with 8 bases that match TRBD1. TRBV23-1 is an ORF, and what it does is uncertain. Trimming took 1 base from V and 9 from J; bases not matched to a gene: 11. This CDR3 region has 17 residues.

The rearrangement uses TRBV10-3 and TRBJ2-2, with TRBD2 identical over 11 bases. This CDR3 has 20 residues. With V trimmed by 4 bases and J by 6 bases, 19 bases remained unmatched. From germline, CDR1 is ENHRY and CDR2 SYGVKD. Written as DNA, the CDR3 is TGTGCCATCAGTGTCGGTTGGACTAGCGGGCCACGGGCCCCACCCGGGGAGCTGTTTTTT. It specifies CAISVGWTSGPRAPPGELFF.

The chain recombines TRBV4-2 with TRBJ1-2; 7 bases fit TRBD1. CDR3 length: 17 residues. V shed 1 base, J shed 4 bases, and the junction held 12 bases outside the gene matches. CDR1 LGHNA and CDR2 YNFKEQ come from the germline V gene. The CDR3, as DNA: TGTGCCAGCAGCCAAGCCCTGGGACAGAAAGACCCCTATGGCTACACCTTC. It codes for CASSQALGQKDPYGYTF.

The chain combines TRBV7-6 with TRBJ1-1; maybe TRBD1 (5 bases). CDR3 length: 15 amino acids. V was cut by 1 base and J by 1 base, with 10 bases left in between. The germline V gene has CDR1 SGHVS and CDR2 FNYEAQ. Here the CDR3 reads CASSLVTTGNTEAFF. CDR3 in DNA: TGTGCCAGCAGCTTAGTAACTACAGGGAACACTGAAGCTTTCTTT.

A few counts support this clone. The genes are TRBV9 and TRBJ1-2; D is perhaps TRBD1 (5 bases). The CDR3 consists of 14 residues. Trimming removed 0 bases from V and 4 bases from J, with 10 bases in between. Germline CDR1 and CDR2: SGDLS and YYNGEE. The CDR3 loop is CASSVGQGRYGYTF. In nucleotides, the CDR3 is TGTGCCAGCAGCGTAGGGCAGGGCCGCTATGGCTACACCTTC. Looking up the rest from reference TRBV9 and TRBJ1-2 gives the full variable domain: DSGVTQTPKHLITATGQRVTLRCSPRSGDLSVYWYQQSLDQGLQFLIQYYNGEERAKGNILERFSAQQFPDLHSELNLSSLELGDSALYFCASSVGQGRYGYTFGSGTRLTVV.

This clone has a single count. The chain joins TRBV2 to TRBJ1-5; tentatively, D is TRBD1 (5 bases). The V and J ends lost 4 bases and 2 bases respectively, with 21 bases between them. The germline CDR1 and CDR2 sequences are SNHLY and FYNNEI. The CDR3 covers 18 residues. CDR3 loop: CASSVSGGYDSGNQPQHF. The CDR3 DNA reads as TGTGCCAGCAGTGTCTCGGGGGGGTACGATAGCGGCAATCAGCCCCAGCATTTT.

This sequence joins TRBV6-4 and TRBJ2-2, with TRBD1 identical over 8 bases. This CDR3 region has 16 residues. V dropped 3 bases and J dropped 2; count of bases not matched to a gene: 5. Germline values: CDR1 MRHNA, CDR2 SNTAGT. The CDR3 DNA reads TGTGCCAGCAGTGAACCCCCAGGGGGCAACACCGGGGAGCTGTTTTTT. Protein: CASSEPPGGNTGELFF.

The rearrangement joins TRBV9 to TRBJ1-2, with 9 nucleotides matching TRBD1. Trimming removed 2 bases from V and 0 bases from J; junction bases left unmatched: 14. Looked up from germline, CDR1 is SGDLS and CDR2 is YYNGEE. This CDR3 contains 19 residues. The CDR3 DNA reads as TGTGCCAGCAGCGTCTTCGGGACAGGGCGGGGAGAGGCTAACTATGGCTACACCTTC. Protein sequence: CASSVFGTGRGEANYGYTF. Combining the CDR3 with reference TRBV9 and TRBJ1-2 gives the whole variable domain DSGVTQTPKHLITATGQRVTLRCSPRSGDLSVYWYQQSLDQGLQFLIQYYNGEERAKGNILERFSAQQFPDLHSELNLSSLELGDSALYFCASSVFGTGRGEANYGYTFGSGTRLTVV.

CDR3 residues: CASSPRDNLYNEQFF. In nucleotides, the CDR3 is TGCGCCAGCAGCCCTAGGGACAACCTATACAATGAGCAGTTCTTC. The rearrangement uses TRBV4-1 and TRBJ2-1; D is possibly TRBD1 (6 bases). The CDR3 consists of 15 residues. Germline CDR1 and CDR2: MGHRA and YSYEKL. Between the trimmed V and J ends, which lost 4 bases and 4 bases, there was a span of 14 bases.

The chain carries TRBV6-6 and TRBJ2-1; 7 bases line up with TRBD2. The CDR3 runs 14 residues. Trimming removed 2 bases from V and 7 bases from J; junction bases left unmatched: 5. In germline, CDR1 is MNHNY, CDR2 SVGAGI (reference sequence). In nucleotides, the CDR3 is TGTGCCAGCAGTTACCAAACGCGGGGGAATGAGCAGTTCTTC. This gives the protein CASSYQTRGNEQFF.

V is TRBV11-2 and J is TRBJ1-2, with D possibly TRBD1 on 6 matching bases. V lost 5 bases and J lost 2, with 9 bases in between. Germline loops: CDR1 SGHAT, CDR2 FQNNGV. CDR3 length equals 13 residues. In DNA form, the CDR3 reads TGTGCCAGCAGCCCTGGGGGCAACTATGGCTACACCTTC. Translating it yields CASSPGGNYGYTF.

This clone is termed large. The chain is built from TRBV9 and TRBJ1-5; TRBD1 is a possible D gene (5 bases). The V end lost 5 bases, the J end lost 7 bases, and 19 bases lay between the germline ends. Germline CDR1 reads SGDLS; CDR2 reads YYNGEE. The CDR3 is made up of 15 amino acids. CDR3 residues: CASSEAQGTGQPQHF. DNA for the CDR3: TGTGCCAGCAGTGAAGCCCAGGGAACGGGCCAGCCCCAGCATTTT.

The CDR3: CASSLIGGFGDEQFF. CDR3 DNA: TGTGCCAGCAGCTTAATTGGGGGGTTTGGGGATGAGCAGTTCTTC. The rearrangement links TRBV7-3 to TRBJ2-1; D might be TRBD2 (6 bases). The length of the CDR3 is 15 residues. Germline CDR1 is SGHTA and CDR2 is FQGTGA. Trimming shortened V by 1 base and J by 8 bases, and 15 bases separated the two germline ends.

V and J are TRBV2 and TRBJ2-1; TRBD1 agrees at 7 bases. This CDR3 is built from 12 residues. After removal of 6 bases from V and 8 bases from J, the junction contained 4 bases not matched to a gene. The germline gives CDR1 SNHLY, CDR2 FYNNEI. CDR3 protein: CASSRGGDEQFF. For the CDR3, the DNA is TGTGCCAGCAGCCGAGGGGGCGATGAGCAGTTCTTC.

The V gene is TRBV6-5, the J gene TRBJ1-2; D gene ambiguous. The CDR3 totals 15 residues. The germline V and J ends were trimmed by 0 bases and 0 bases, with 8 bases remaining between them. Per germline, CDR1 MNHEY and CDR2 SVGAGI. CDR3 sequence: CASSYSPGANYGYTF. The CDR3 DNA sequence: TGTGCCAGCAGTTACTCGCCGGGAGCTAACTATGGCTACACCTTC.

V usage is TRBV9 and J usage is TRBJ2-5; D may be TRBD1 (5 bases). Germline assignment: CDR1 SGDLS and CDR2 YYNGEE. The CDR3 sequence is 16 residues long. V was clipped by 0 bases and J by 0 bases, with 12 bases between them. The CDR3 is CASSVEGRQYQETQYF. The CDR3 DNA sequence: TGTGCCAGCAGCGTAGAGGGGCGGCAGTACCAAGAGACCCAGTACTTC.

In its sample, this clone was seen a few times. The chain joins TRBV6-5 to TRBJ2-7; D is uncertain. Germline V gene sequence: CDR1 MNHEY, CDR2 SVGAGI. The CDR3 runs 14 residues. Trimming took off 6 bases at V and 4 bases at J, with 16 bases between the two ends. The CDR3 DNA sequence: TGTGCCAGCAGACCCGGGTCCTACCCTTACGAGCAGTACTTC. This gives the protein CASRPGSYPYEQYF.

The J gene is TRBJ2-1, the V gene TRBV6-4; D may be TRBD2 (5 bases). The V gene lost 4 bases and the J gene lost 5 bases, with 15 bases spanning the gap. Germline CDR1 reads MRHNA; CDR2 reads SNTAGT. The CDR3 contains 15 residues. CDR3 bases: TGTGCCAGCAGTGTGACGGACTCCGACCACAATGAGCAGTTCTTC. This translates into CASSVTDSDHNEQFF.

This chain uses TRBV7-9 with TRBJ1-3; 8 positions agree with TRBD1. The trim removed 5 bases at V and 8 bases at J, leaving 11 bases unmatched. This CDR3 is built from 15 residues. The germline V gene encodes CDR1 SEHNR and CDR2 FQNEAQ (reference sequence). The CDR3 loop is CASSPSTGGIDTIYF. CDR3 in DNA: TGTGCCAGCAGCCCTAGCACAGGGGGAATCGACACCATATATTTT.